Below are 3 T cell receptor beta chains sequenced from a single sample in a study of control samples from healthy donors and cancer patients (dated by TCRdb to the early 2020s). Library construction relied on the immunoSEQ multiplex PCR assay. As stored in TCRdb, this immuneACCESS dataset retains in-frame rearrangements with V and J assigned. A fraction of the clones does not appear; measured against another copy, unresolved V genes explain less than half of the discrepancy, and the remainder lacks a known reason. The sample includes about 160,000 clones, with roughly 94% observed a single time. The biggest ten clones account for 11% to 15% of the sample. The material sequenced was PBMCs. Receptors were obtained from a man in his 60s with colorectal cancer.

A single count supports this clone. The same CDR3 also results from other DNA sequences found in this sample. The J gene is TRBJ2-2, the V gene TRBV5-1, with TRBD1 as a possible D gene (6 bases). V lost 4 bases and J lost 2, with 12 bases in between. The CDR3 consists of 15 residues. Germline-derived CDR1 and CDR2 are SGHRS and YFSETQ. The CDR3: CASSLQGTNTGELFF. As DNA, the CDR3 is TGCGCCAGCAGCCTACAGGGAACTAACACCGGGGAGCTGTTTTTT.

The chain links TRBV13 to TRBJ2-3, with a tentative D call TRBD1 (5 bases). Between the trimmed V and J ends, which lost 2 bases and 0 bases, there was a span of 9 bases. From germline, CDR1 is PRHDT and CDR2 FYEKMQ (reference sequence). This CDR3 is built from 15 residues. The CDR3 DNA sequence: TGTGCCAGCAGCTTATCGACAGTAAGCACAGATACGCAGTATTTT. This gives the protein CASSLSTVSTDTQYF.

CDR3 protein: CASSATGLQNSPLHF. CDR3 bases: TGTGCCAGCTCAGCGACAGGGTTGCAAAATTCACCCCTCCACTTT. V usage is TRBV18 and J usage is TRBJ1-6; 7 nucleotides line up with TRBD1. The CDR3 runs 15 residues. With V trimmed by 5 bases and J by 7 bases, 8 bases remained unmatched. The germline CDR1 and CDR2 sequences are KGHSH and LQKENI.